Reported below is one T cell receptor beta chain. PCR primers comprised 60 Vbeta and 13 Jbeta primers. The repertoire was sequenced with immunoSEQ multiplex PCR; TCRdb's copy has only in-frame clones and lacks some. The sample lists around 80,000 clones; 78% were seen once. The sample comes from a study of cytomegalovirus exposure and HLA in healthy donors. Material: PBMCs. The sequence derives from a man aged 18 to 30 in good health and CMV-seropositive.

This CDR3 is CASTWKGGSYNEQFF. The CDR3 region has the DNA TGTGCCAGCACGTGGAAGGGAGGGTCCTACAATGAGCAGTTCTTC. V and J are TRBV6-1 and TRBJ2-1, with 7 bases fitting TRBD2. V lost 7 bases to trimming and J lost 1 base; unmatched junction nucleotides: 7. Germline CDR1 is MNHNS and CDR2 is SASEGT. CDR3 length: 15 residues.